This TCR beta chain is from a study of control samples from healthy donors and cancer patients. The CDR3 contains 13 residues. V was trimmed by 5 bases and J by 1 base, leaving 8 bases between them. Looked up from germline, CDR1 is SGHVS and CDR2 is FNYEAQ. Sequenced by immunoSEQ multiplex PCR; TCRdb stores in-frame clones only, minus some. Among some 120,000 clones listed, roughly nine tenths were seen once. In this sample, this clone turned up a few times. The rearrangement joins TRBV7-6 to TRBJ1-1; D remains unclear. Sequencing was done on a sample of PBMCs. The sequence was obtained from a woman between 45 and 65 years old with colorectal cancer. In nucleotides, the CDR3 is TGTGCCAGCAGCGTCCAGGAGAACACTGAAGCTTTCTTT. This encodes CASSVQENTEAFF.